This T cell receptor beta chain was captured in a study of shared clonotypes between healthy human individuals. At the level of the study: A donor's plate count was three for CD4 naive and three for CD4 memory; CD8 naive had two and CD8 memory one.

Study-wide results and caveats: In contrast to clonotypes shared by all four donors, non-shared clonotypes had lower generation probabilities. Rarefaction showed that sequencing of sorted subsets was incomplete (despite large depth).

Germline CDR1 SGHVS, CDR2 FQNEAQ. The CDR3 sequence is 15 residues long. Trimming cost V 3 bases and J 8 bases; bases outside gene matches: 7. The data were produced by immunoSEQ multiplex PCR, yet TCRdb's version contains in-frame clones alone and is incomplete. Here the sample spans hundreds of thousands of clones, approximately 95% being singletons. Naive CD8 isolation took CD45RO-negative cells positively selected for CCR7 and excluded terminally differentiated effector memory CD45RA+ cells. Comment on this clone: Its target is not known.

The V call is TRBV7-8, the J call TRBJ2-1; 10 bases are a match to TRBD2. The sample consisted of naive CD8+ T cells sorted from blood. The receptor comes from a woman in her 30s in good health. CDR3 in amino acids: CASSFPSGSPHEQFF. The CDR3 bases are TGTGCCAGCAGCTTCCCTAGCGGGAGTCCCCATGAGCAGTTCTTC.